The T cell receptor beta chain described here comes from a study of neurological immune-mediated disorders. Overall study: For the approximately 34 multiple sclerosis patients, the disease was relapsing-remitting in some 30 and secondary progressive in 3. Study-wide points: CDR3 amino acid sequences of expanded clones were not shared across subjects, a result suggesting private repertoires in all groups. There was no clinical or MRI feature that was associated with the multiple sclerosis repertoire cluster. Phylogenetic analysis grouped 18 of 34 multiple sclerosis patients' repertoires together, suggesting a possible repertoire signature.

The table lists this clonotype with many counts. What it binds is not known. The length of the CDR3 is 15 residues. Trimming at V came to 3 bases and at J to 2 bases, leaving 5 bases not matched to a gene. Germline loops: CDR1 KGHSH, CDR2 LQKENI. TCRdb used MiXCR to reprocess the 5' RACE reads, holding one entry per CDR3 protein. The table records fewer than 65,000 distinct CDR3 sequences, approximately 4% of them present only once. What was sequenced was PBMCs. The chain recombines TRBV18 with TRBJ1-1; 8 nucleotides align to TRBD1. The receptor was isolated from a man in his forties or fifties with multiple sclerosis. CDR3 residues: CASSPRQGTNTEAFF. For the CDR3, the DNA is TGTGCCAGCTCACCTCGACAGGGGACCAACACTGAAGCTTTCTTT. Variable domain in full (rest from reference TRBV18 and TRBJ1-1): NAGVMQNPRHLVRRRGQEARLRCSPMKGHSHVYWYRQLPEEGLKFMVYLQKENIIDESGMPKERFSAEFPKEGPSILRIQQVVRGDSAAYFCASSPRQGTNTEAFFGQGTRLTVV.